A single sample gave rise to the 7 T cell receptor beta chains below, sequenced in a study of T cells in Graves' hyperthyroidism and ophthalmopathy. RNA transcripts yielded amplified TCR beta CDR3 regions. TCR CDR3 underwent first-round RT-PCR with the HTBI primer set. MiXCR, run by TCRdb on the multiplex PCR reads, gives a single entry per CDR3 protein. This sample has around 270,000 distinct CDR3 sequences, with around 20% found just once. Sequences were obtained from blood. Receptors were obtained from a man aged 45-60 years with Graves' ophthalmopathy.

This clonotype occurred many times. The rearrangement links TRBV28 to TRBJ2-2, with D maybe TRBD1 (5 bases). The V and J ends lost 7 bases and 4 bases respectively, with 13 bases between them. The CDR3 has 14 residues. CDR1 is MDHEN and CDR2 is SYDVKM in the germline V gene. The CDR3 nucleotides are TGTGCCAGCACCTTAACAGGTCCCACCGGGGAGCTGTTTTTT. The encoded protein is CASTLTGPTGELFF.

The chain employs TRBV20-1 and TRBJ2-7; D is possibly TRBD1 (6 bases). The CDR3 sequence is 14 residues long. The germline V gene encodes CDR1 DFQATT and CDR2 SNEGSKA (reference sequence). V was trimmed by 5 bases and J by 3 bases, leaving 17 bases between them. The CDR3 DNA is TGCAGTGCTCAAGAACAGGGTAGGGACTACGAGCAGTACTTC. It yields the protein CSAQEQGRDYEQYF.

This clonotype was counted ten times or more. This sequence joins TRBV2 and TRBJ1-1, with a possible D match to TRBD1 (5 bases). The CDR3 loop spans 15 amino acids. Germline V CDR1 and CDR2: SNHLY, FYNNEI. V lost 5 bases, J lost 0 bases, and 13 bases lay in between. The CDR3 protein is CASSRTTAMNTEAFF. The CDR3 nucleotides are TGTGCCAGCAGTCGAACGACAGCCATGAACACTGAAGCTTTCTTT.

This clonotype has at least ten counts. This rearrangement joins TRBV5-5 to TRBJ1-3; D not certain. The CDR3 is 15 residues long. V was cut by 0 bases and J by 0 bases, with 7 bases left in between. Germline CDR1 is SGHKS and CDR2 is YYEKEE (reference sequence). The CDR3, as DNA: TGTGCCAGCAGCTTGGTGGGAAGCTCTGGAAACACCATATATTTT. It encodes CASSLVGSSGNTIYF.

A note on this clonotype: This may be a read error, as it is one base from a much larger clone. In this CDR3 the conserved last residue, phenylalanine or tryptophan, is missing, so a read error is likely. The genes are TRBV20-1 and TRBJ2-7; D unclear. CDR3 length equals 14 residues. The germline V gene encodes CDR1 DFQATT and CDR2 SNEGSKA (reference sequence). Trimming removed 6 bases from V and 1 base from J, with 16 bases in between. For the CDR3, the DNA is TGCAGTGCCCAGTTCGTAGGGCGGTCCTACGAGCAGTACCTC. Its translation: CSAQFVGRSYEQYL.

This clonotype came up many times. The CDR3 protein is CASSQETILWTEAFF. In DNA form, the CDR3 reads TGTGCCAGCAGCCAAGAGACCATTCTGTGGACTGAAGCTTTCTTT. The chain employs TRBV4-2 and TRBJ1-1; D remains ambiguous. Per the germline V gene, CDR1 is LGHNA and CDR2 is YNFKEQ. CDR3 length: 15 residues. Trimming shortened V by 0 bases and J by 5 bases, and 13 bases separated the two germline ends.

The chain combines TRBV5-1 with TRBJ2-7, with D tentatively TRBD1 or TRBD2 (6 bases each). CDR1 SGHRS and CDR2 YFSETQ come from the germline V gene. V lost 5 bases and J lost 6, with 18 bases in between. The CDR3 totals 14 residues. CDR3 nucleotide sequence: TGCGCCAGCAGGTGGGACAACGGGGGCTCCGAGCAGTACTTC. Its protein product is CASRWDNGGSEQYF.